Presented here are 10 T cell receptor beta chains from one specimen sequenced in a study of circulating tumor DNA in untreated peripheral T-cell lymphoma. Assay used: immunoSEQ multiplex PCR; TCRdb lists only in-frame clones, some missing. The table includes under 3,000 clones, roughly three fifths detected once. The sample taken for sequencing was tumor tissue. The receptors come from a human donor with peripheral T-cell lymphoma.

The rearrangement links TRBV30 to TRBJ2-7; no clear D gene. CDR3 size: 14 residues. V lost 0 bases and J lost 2, with 11 bases in between. Germline V gene data show CDR1 as GTSNPN and CDR2 as SVGIG (reference sequence). CDR3 bases: TGTGCCTGGAGTGTAAGGCTAGAGCCCTACGAGCAGTACTTC. Protein product: CAWSVRLEPYEQYF.

This rearrangement joins TRBV5-1 to TRBJ2-1; D is possibly TRBD2 (6 bases). V dropped 0 bases and J dropped 4 bases, with 11 bases sitting between them. Germline values: CDR1 SGHRS, CDR2 YFSETQ. The CDR3 spans 15 residues. As DNA, the CDR3 is TGCGCCAGCAGCTTGGAGTCCGCGGGGTACAATGAGCAGTTCTTC. The encoded protein is CASSLESAGYNEQFF.

This chain uses TRBV6-8 with TRBJ2-5; D is ambiguous. There are 13 residues in the CDR3. The germline V gene has CDR1 MNHGY and CDR2 SAAAGT. Trimming pared 6 bases from V and 2 bases from J, leaving 10 bases between. CDR3 protein: CASSSRLQETQYF. The CDR3 region has the DNA TGTGCCAGCAGCTCTCGGCTGCAAGAGACCCAGTACTTC.

This chain joins TRBV11-3 and TRBJ1-2; D perhaps matches TRBD1 (5 bases). The germline gives CDR1 SGHNT, CDR2 YENEEA. V gave up 0 bases and J gave up 1 base, with 12 bases separating them. CDR3 length: 16 residues. The CDR3: CASSLDFSGFNYGYTF. The CDR3 nucleotides are TGTGCCAGCAGCTTAGACTTCTCAGGGTTTAACTATGGCTACACCTTC.

This clone came up a few times. The chain employs TRBV11-3 and TRBJ2-4, with D uncertain. The CDR3 totals 14 residues. Per germline, CDR1 SGHNT and CDR2 YENEEA. Trimming took 1 base from V and 0 from J, leaving 4 bases between them. CDR3 nucleotides: TGTGCCAGCAGCTTAGTGACAGCCAAAAACATTCAGTACTTC. As protein: CASSLVTAKNIQYF.

This chain uses TRBV10-3 with TRBJ2-3; the D gene could be TRBD1 or TRBD2 (5 bases each). The germline V gene encodes CDR1 ENHRY and CDR2 SYGVKD. The CDR3 totals 15 residues. Trimming took 10 bases from V and 2 from J, leaving 19 bases between them. For the CDR3, the DNA is TGTGCCAGCAGAGAGACTACAGGCCTCACAGATACGCAGTATTTT. Translation: CASRETTGLTDTQYF.

As to this clone: At one boundary the junction diverges from the germline segment, which might be a read error. This sequence joins TRBV15 and TRBJ1-5, with D possibly being TRBD1 (5 bases). Germline values: CDR1 LNHNV, CDR2 YYDKDF (reference sequence). This CDR3 region has 15 residues. The CDR3 is CATSEDKISNQPQHF. The DNA for the CDR3 is TGTGCCACCAGCGAGGACAAGATCTCCAATCAACCCCAGCATTTT.

The chain uses TRBV18 and TRBJ1-2; D unresolved. Trimming took off 3 bases at V and 5 bases at J, with 16 bases between the two ends. Germline loops: CDR1 KGHSH, CDR2 LQKENI. The CDR3 covers 15 residues. The CDR3 coding sequence is TGTGCCAGCTCACCCGCGGCGGGAATTGAGTATGGCTACACCTTC. This translates into CASSPAAGIEYGYTF.

The chain joins TRBV29-1 to TRBJ1-2, with TRBD1 identical over 8 bases. The CDR3 totals 15 residues. Germline V gives CDR1 SQVTM, CDR2 ANQGSEA. The junction had 9 bases not matched to a gene; V was cut back by 2 bases and J by 4 bases. This CDR3 reads CSVERQGALIYGYTF. CDR3 DNA sequence: TGCAGCGTTGAACGTCAGGGGGCGTTAATCTATGGCTACACCTTC.

This rearrangement joins TRBV6-8 to TRBJ1-1; D is perhaps TRBD1 (6 bases). The CDR3 runs to 15 residues. With 6 bases removed from V and 0 bases from J, the gap between germline ends came to 14 bases. The germline V gene has CDR1 MNHGY and CDR2 SAAAGT. For the CDR3, the DNA is TGTGCCAGCAGCCGGGACAATTCCATGAACACTGAAGCTTTCTTT. It yields the protein CASSRDNSMNTEAFF.